This T cell receptor beta chain was identified during a study of cytomegalovirus exposure and HLA in healthy donors (dated by TCRdb to about 2017). Background on the whole study: An earlier analysis of some 500 of the donors reported 250 to 350 Gb of sequence data and approximately 110 million unique TCR beta sequences from 150 million to 200 million T cells. Of the roughly 390 genotyped donors, roughly 76% were placed in the genetic ancestry cluster associated with self-reported Caucasian donors. A later genetic analysis used genome-wide SNP genotypes for about 65% of the roughly 670 donors, treating that subset as a discovery cohort. Roughly 290 gigabases of sequencing data and roughly 81 million unique TCR sequences made up an early release that covered 640 HLA-typed donors. On average, around 240,000 unique TCR beta nucleotide sequences were sequenced per donor among some 430 genotyped donors of the cohort, with around 19% of those sequences being non-productive. The number of typed donors differed by locus: roughly 620-640 for A, B, C, DRB1 and DQB1; some 500 for DQA1; 606 for DPA1; and 400 to 480 for DPB1. In a later analysis, previously published TCR beta repertoires from hundreds of donors were re-analyzed and high-resolution HLA genotyping was added so that TCR occurrence patterns could be studied. All discovery cohort repertoires had been generated on a single sequencing platform. Donor age, sex, ethnicity and CMV serostatus were compiled together with the repertoire data. In an earlier analysis of over 550 of the donors, high-throughput TCR beta sequencing was used to judge whether each TCR beta V gene segment behaved as functional or pseudogenic. In the later analysis, no new phenotypic data were used to find candidate immune exposures; instead, reliance was placed on TCR beta sequences and their occurrence across donors. In addition to the first cohort of hundreds of subjects, a separate validation cohort of approximately 130 different subjects was used. Five DR-DQ haplotypes were handled as single units for association and clustering because linkage in the cohort was strong. The study profiled the T cell repertoires of fewer than 850 subjects by immunosequencing and related them to cytomegalovirus serostatus. Class I and class II HLA loci were covered by the typing at four-digit resolution. To predict cytomegalovirus infection status, the study combined high-throughput TCR immunosequencing, statistical association of individual TCRs with disease status, and machine learning. The study aimed to test whether cataloging public T cell receptors could reveal signatures of past pathogen exposure.

Comments on this clone: Its antigen target is currently unknown. Per-base qualities were not stored, and no clone one base away is much larger.

The library was obtained by the immunoSEQ multiplex PCR assay. For the multiplex PCR, a mixture combining 60 forward primers for TCR Vbeta segments and 13 reverse primers for TCR Jbeta segments was used. Amplification of the CDR3 region of rearranged TCR beta genes was performed with a multiplex PCR assay on genomic DNA. Amplified TCR beta libraries were sequenced as 87-base-pair reads on the Illumina HiSeq System. On the authors' methods: In a later analysis, tens of millions of unique TCR beta chains were counted across the roughly 670 repertoires, and approximately 9.9 million of these chains were shared by at least two donors. Raw reads were error-corrected and collapsed into unique sequences with a nearest-neighbor algorithm that merged closely related sequences to remove PCR and sequencing errors. CDR3 sequences were aligned to IMGT reference sequences to assign V, D and J gene segments. For a sequence to be retained, at least a six-nucleotide match to both a V gene segment and a J gene segment was required. Rearrangements were classified as productive when the CDR3 lacked stop codons and remained in frame with V and J, and all other rearrangements were classified as non-productive. CDR3 was defined by IMGT convention, running from the second conserved V-encoded cysteine to the conserved J-encoded phenylalanine. The earlier analysis of some 550 of the donors excluded any sequence lacking an unambiguous match to a single V gene segment. In an earlier analysis of some 590 of the donors, V segments were called functional above 56.7% productive rearrangements and were called segregating when the between-donor standard deviation exceeded 5%. A statistical classification framework was built for diagnosing cytomegalovirus status from the catalog of TCR beta chain sequences. In a later analysis, TCR nucleotide sequences were compared against IMGT/GENE-DB human TR gene sequences so that V and J genes could be assigned. Using the TCRdist pipeline, a later analysis assigned CDR3 sequences along with most-parsimonious VDJ recombination scenarios. In a later analysis, each TCR beta chain was defined by its CDR3 amino acid sequence together with its V-gene family, and reads lacking a unique V-gene family were excluded. As a way to deal with suspected cross-contamination and a sequencing artifact, a later analysis dropped under 600 nucleotide sequences that were highly shared and had low generation probability. In a later analysis, a clonal expansion index was calculated for each public chain from normalized within-repertoire ranks of inferred template counts. In a later analysis, generation probabilities were computed using a VDJ recombination model fitted to out-of-frame rearrangements, and the results were checked against IGoR. In a later analysis, TCR-TCR, TCR-HLA and TCR-CMV co-occurrence was scored with hypergeometric tests, and a repertoire-size bias correction was applied to TCR pairs. To estimate false discovery rates, a later analysis permuted the HLA or CMV assignments 20 times. A later analysis grouped co-occurring TCRs with DBSCAN, adding TCRdist sequence similarity when clustering within HLA-allele-positive subsets. Co-occurrence clustering excluded repertoires with fewer than 30,000 or more than 120,000 public chains, plus five with anomalous nucleotide sharing. The clones in this table, taken by TCRdb from immuneACCESS, are in-frame only. Not every clone is retained; where verified, under half of the shortfall comes from an unresolved V gene, and the cause of the rest is unknown. V and J calls and clone size follow that table, whereas D and trimming were derived from the DNA. This sample has roughly 190,000 clones in its table, and roughly 8.7% of those were observed once. The biggest ten clones account for less than 1.5% of the sample.

What the work shows at the level of the full study, not this receptor alone: Because some donors lacked HLA typing at each locus, the association tests relied only on the typed subset. A further reported finding was that TCR beta sequences accurately predicted the HLA-A and HLA-B alleles for most subjects in the first cohort. Correlated functional status among segregating V segments might be attributable to linkage disequilibrium, but an unknown experimental factor could not be ruled out. In a later analysis, HLA-associated TCR beta chains showed more clonal expansion and lower generation probabilities than non-associated chains that were equally common. This cohort had only TCR beta chains sequenced, and the lack of alpha or paired-chain data limited which features could be detected. An association between a missense DCLRE1C variant and V-gene and J-gene trimming of TCR beta chains was found in a later genetic analysis and replicated in an independent cohort. In the study, some 180 TCR beta chains were listed as associated with cytomegalovirus. In an earlier analysis of fewer than 700 of the donors, most TCR beta V segments appeared in productive rearrangements about 87% or about 30% of the time, broadly matching IMGT annotations. Strong co-occurrence of HLA alleles, especially DR and DQ, made assigning TCR associations to individual alleles difficult. In a later genetic analysis, fewer N-insertions in productive TCRs were reported among donors in an Asian-associated ancestry cluster than the roughly 640-donor mean. The authors suggested that the approach could potentially be extended to other disease states and immunological phenotypes. A group of highly shared sequence variants was considered likely to be a technical artifact of the sequencing pipeline. CMV serostatus was the only immune exposure information available for the cohort. Across donors, most TCR sequences were observed very rarely, whereas some public TCRs were present in many individuals. Cytomegalovirus status was reported to be diagnosed by the classifier with high specificity and sensitivity in both the original and validation cohorts. Several of the top co-occurrence clusters appeared to be linked to parvovirus B19, influenza, CMV and Epstein-Barr virus, according to a later analysis. A few of the identified cytomegalovirus-associated TCR beta chains were confirmed in vitro to be specific for cytomegalovirus antigens. Because counts were too low, roughly 18 rarely observed V segments, including chromosome 9 orphons, were left out of the earlier analysis of roughly 600 of the donors. Sequencing depth was assumed to be roughly uniform across donors in the presence/absence analyses, though that assumption may not hold. According to a later analysis, TCR association rates differed among HLA loci, with DRB1 alleles showing the most associated TCRs and HLA-C alleles showing the fewest. A later analysis found that most CMV-associated TCR beta chains appeared HLA-restricted, with HLA associations seemingly driven largely by CMV exposure. A later analysis associated roughly 17,000 TCR beta sequences with specific HLA alleles at a false discovery rate of 0.05.

The cohort comprised around 700 healthy bone marrow donors. Cohort members were all nominally healthy when sampled, although unrecorded immune exposures were likely present. The donor tested CMV seropositive, placing the donor among the 250 to 300 seropositive members of the cohort. A peripheral blood sample was collected from each donor, and TCR beta sequencing was performed on peripheral blood mononuclear cells. The Qiagen DNeasy Blood Extraction Kit was used to extract genomic DNA from the blood cell samples. Sequencing was performed on PBMCs. This receptor was identified in a woman under 40 in good health and CMV-seropositive.

CDR3 reads: CASAQGGSYNEQFF. Here is the DNA: TGTGCCAGCGCCCAGGGAGGGTCGTACAATGAGCAGTTCTTC. The chain was built from TRBV5-5 and TRBJ2-1, and TRBD2 aligns with 7 junction nucleotides. There are 14 amino acids in the CDR3, from cysteine to phenylalanine inclusive. Just CDR3 DNA is preserved here, 42 bases in frame from base 1. Reading the germline V gene (reference sequence) gives CDR1 SGHKS and CDR2 YYEKEE. Germline trimming: 7 bases from V, 4 bases from J; junction bases outside gene matches: 8.